Listed below are T cell receptor beta chains from one sample, sequenced in a study of blood T cell repertoires in COVID-19. Libraries were prepared by immunoSEQ multiplex PCR; TCRdb keeps only in-frame clonotypes and omits some of them. In the table there are about 430,000 clones, roughly 88% of which are singletons. Sequencing used PBMCs or T cells enriched from blood (not recorded which). Receptors were obtained from a young woman who had been exposed to COVID-19. Both conserved end residues are part of each CDR3. D genes are given only for firm matches. Part of the rows lack a size; the others show once, few, many or a class for expanded clones.

clone_size | d_call | j_call | v_call | cdr3_nt | cdr3_aa
once | TRBD1 | TRBJ1-2 | TRBV18 | TGTGCCAGCTCACCACTCTTCGGGACAGGACCTAACTATGGCTACACCTTC | CASSPLFGTGPNYGYTF
- | - | TRBJ1-3 | TRBV7-2 | TGTGCCAGCAGCGGGGGGGGTACTGGAAACACCATATATTTT | CASSGGGTGNTIYF
- | - | TRBJ2-1 | TRBV19 | TGTGCCAGTAGATTGACCACCGACATGTCTGAGCAGTTCTTC | CASRLTTDMSEQFF
- | TRBD2 | TRBJ2-1 | TRBV24-1 | TGTGCCACCAGGAGGCGACTAGCGGGAGTGGGGTGGCAGTTCTTC | CATRRRLAGVGWQFF
- | TRBD1 | TRBJ1-3 | TRBV7-2 | TGTGCCAGCAGCTCATCTACTCCGGGACAGGGCAGGAACACCATATATTTT | CASSSSTPGQGRNTIYF
once | - | TRBJ1-2 | TRBV11-2 | TGTGCCAGCAGAGGACAGACTACTAACTATGGCTACACCTTC | CASRGQTTNYGYTF
- | - | TRBJ2-3 | TRBV4-3 | TGCGCCAGCAGTCGCGGCCAGGCGGGGAACACAGATACGCAGTATTTT | CASSRGQAGNTDTQYF
- | TRBD1 | TRBJ1-4 | TRBV4-3 | TGCGCCAGCAGCCAAGATGGAGGACAGGTCAAAAAACTGTTTTTT | CASSQDGGQVKKLFF
- | TRBD2 | TRBJ2-5 | TRBV9 | TGTGCCAGCAGCGTAAGGCCTAGCGGAGAGACCCAGTACTTC | CASSVRPSGETQYF
- | TRBD1 | TRBJ2-7 | TRBV4-1 | TGCGCCAGCAGCCAACCGGGGACAGGGAGGTTTATGCAGTACTTC | CASSQPGTGRFMQYF
- | TRBD2 | TRBJ2-1 | TRBV28 | TGTGCCAGCAGTTTACCCGGGACTAGCGGCAATGAGCAGTTCTTC | CASSLPGTSGNEQFF
- | - | TRBJ2-1 | TRBV5-4 | TGTGCCAGCAGCTTGACGTCCAGCGGAGGCAATGAGCAGTTCTTC | CASSLTSSGGNEQFF
- | TRBD1 | TRBJ2-1 | TRBV7-9 | TGTGCCAGCAGCCTCCGACTAACCCGGGACAGGGAAAAAAATGAGCAGTTCTTC | CASSLRLTRDREKNEQFF
- | TRBD2 | TRBJ2-1 | TRBV10-1 | TGCGCCAGCAGTGGACAGCGGGAGGGCCATGAGCAGTTCTTC | CASSGQREGHEQFF
- | - | TRBJ1-1 | TRBV24-1 | TGTGCCACCAGTGCGGGGAGATACACTGAAGCTTTCTTT | CATSAGRYTEAFF
- | TRBD1 | TRBJ2-2 | TRBV7-2 | TGTGCCAGCAGCTCTTCCGGGACAGCAAACACCGGGGAGCTGTTTTTT | CASSSSGTANTGELFF
- | - | TRBJ1-1 | TRBV28 | TGTGCCAGCAGTCCCCCATGGAACACTGAAGCTTTCTTT | CASSPPWNTEAFF